The entry that follows covers one T cell receptor beta chain sequence. CDR1 and CDR2 from the germline V gene are SGHDN and FVKESK. The CDR3 runs 15 residues. Trimming left V 1 base short and J 5 bases short, with 15 bases between. The data stem from a study of T cell changes during pregnancy in multiple sclerosis. Assay used: immunoSEQ multiplex PCR; TCRdb lists only in-frame clones, some missing. The sample includes about 42,000 clones, around four fifths of them seen just once. The origin of this receptor is a female donor with multiple sclerosis, enrolled in a pregnancy study. The rearrangement links TRBV14 to TRBJ2-7; D unresolved. The source material was CD4+ T cells from peripheral blood mononuclear cells, sampled before pregnancy. CDR3 DNA: TGTGCCAGCAGCCAAGCCAGGTTCAGTAAGGACGAGCAGTACTTC. Encoded protein: CASSQARFSKDEQYF.